This T cell receptor (beta chain) was identified in a study of blood T cell repertoires in COVID-19. Looking at the study overall: Sites in the United States, Italy and Spain provided acute and convalescent COVID-19 samples. From T cells, B-cell-depleted T cells, or PBMCs came the material, which was cDNA or gDNA.

Under the authors' procedure: Reference gene primer amplification gave nucleated cell count estimates. TCRdb's table, derived via immunoSEQ multiplex PCR, lists solely in-frame clones and lacks some. For V, J and clone size, that table is used; D and trimming come from the DNA. The sample has under 450,000 clones; roughly four fifths are singletons. Recovered participants had two consecutive negative NP/OP PCR tests, healthcare professional clearance, or symptom resolution. The CDR3 extends over 16 amino acids. CDR1 is SEHNR and CDR2 is FQNEAQ in the germline V gene (reference sequence). Trimming at V came to 2 bases and at J to 4 bases, leaving 7 bases not matched to a gene.

The sequence came from a woman in her fifties or sixties who had recovered from COVID-19. The specimen was PBMCs or T cells enriched from blood (not recorded which). The chain joins TRBV7-9 to TRBJ2-3; 9 nucleotides agree with TRBD2. CDR3 residues: CASSLSGRLAADTQYF. Written as DNA, the CDR3 is TGTGCCAGCAGCTTAAGTGGAAGACTAGCGGCAGATACGCAGTATTTT.